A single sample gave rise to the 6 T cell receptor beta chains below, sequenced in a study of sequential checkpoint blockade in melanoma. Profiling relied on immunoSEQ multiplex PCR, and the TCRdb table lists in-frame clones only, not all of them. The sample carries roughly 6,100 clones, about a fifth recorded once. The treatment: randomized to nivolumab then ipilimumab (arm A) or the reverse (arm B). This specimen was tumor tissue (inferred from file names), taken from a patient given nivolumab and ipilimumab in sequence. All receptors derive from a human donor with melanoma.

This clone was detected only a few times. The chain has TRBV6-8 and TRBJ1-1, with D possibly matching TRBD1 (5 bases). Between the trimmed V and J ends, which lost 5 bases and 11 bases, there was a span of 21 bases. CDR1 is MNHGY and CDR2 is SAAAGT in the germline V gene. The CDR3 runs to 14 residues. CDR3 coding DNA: TGTGCCAGCAGTAGAACGGGGACGGCGGGGTGGGCTTTCTTT. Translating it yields CASSRTGTAGWAFF.

The DNA for the CDR3 is TGTGCCAGCAGCCTACAAGCGGGGTGGACCTACGAGCAGTACTTC. As protein: CASSLQAGWTYEQYF. V gene TRBV11-3 combines with J gene TRBJ2-7, with TRBD2 matching over 7 bases. From germline, CDR1 is SGHNT and CDR2 YENEEA. This CDR3 comprises 15 residues. Trimming cost V 5 bases and J 2 bases; bases outside gene matches: 9.

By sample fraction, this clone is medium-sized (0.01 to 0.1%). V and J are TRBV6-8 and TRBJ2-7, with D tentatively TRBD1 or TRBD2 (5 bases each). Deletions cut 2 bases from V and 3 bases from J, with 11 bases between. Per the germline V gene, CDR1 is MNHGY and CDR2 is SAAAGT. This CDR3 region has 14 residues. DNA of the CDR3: TGTGCCAGCAGTTACCCCGGGACCGACTACGAGCAGTACTTC. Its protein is CASSYPGTDYEQYF.

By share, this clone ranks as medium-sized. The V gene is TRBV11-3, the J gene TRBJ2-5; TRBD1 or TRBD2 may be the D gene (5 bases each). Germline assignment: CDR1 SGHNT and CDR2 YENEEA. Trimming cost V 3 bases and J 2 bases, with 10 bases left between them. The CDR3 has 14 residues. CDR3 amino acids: CASSLVGGQETQYF. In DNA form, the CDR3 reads TGTGCCAGCAGCTTGGTTGGGGGACAAGAGACCCAGTACTTC.

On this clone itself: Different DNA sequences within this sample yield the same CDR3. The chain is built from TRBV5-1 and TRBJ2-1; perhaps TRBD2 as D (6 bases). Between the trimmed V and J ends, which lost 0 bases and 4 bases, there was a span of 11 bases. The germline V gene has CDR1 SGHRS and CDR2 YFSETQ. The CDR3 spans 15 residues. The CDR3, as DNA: TGCGCCAGCAGCTTGGATGCGGGGACGTACAATGAGCAGTTCTTC. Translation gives CASSLDAGTYNEQFF.

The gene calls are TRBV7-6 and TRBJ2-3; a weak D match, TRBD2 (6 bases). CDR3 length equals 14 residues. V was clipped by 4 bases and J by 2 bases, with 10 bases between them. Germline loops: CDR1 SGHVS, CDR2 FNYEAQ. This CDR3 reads CASSSSGPTDTQYF. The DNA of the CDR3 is TGTGCCAGCAGCTCCAGCGGGCCCACAGATACGCAGTATTTT.